These 25 T cell receptor beta chains were sequenced from one sample in a study of blood T cells in healthy people across ages. A second PCR of roughly 7 to 11 cycles used a sample-barcoded 5' primer and a J-beta primer mix. TCRdb reprocessed the 5' RACE reads with MiXCR, giving one entry per CDR3 protein. The table includes roughly 800,000 distinct CDR3 sequences, 36% detected once. Input material: blood. All receptors derive from a man between 18 and 35 years old in good health.

This chain joins TRBV4-2 and TRBJ2-1; no reliable D call. Germline CDR1 and CDR2: LGHNA and YNFKEQ. Between the trimmed V and J ends, which lost 0 bases and 9 bases, there was a span of 9 bases. The length of the CDR3 is 13 residues. The CDR3 spells CASSQEKGSEQFF. The CDR3 DNA reads as TGTGCCAGCAGCCAAGAAAAAGGAAGTGAGCAGTTCTTC.

This clonotype was picked up a small number of times. This chain uses TRBV15 with TRBJ2-1; 8 nucleotides align to TRBD2. Per germline, CDR1 LNHNV and CDR2 YYDKDF (reference sequence). The CDR3 runs 13 residues. With 4 bases clipped from V and 7 bases from J, the junction kept 3 bases outside the gene matches. For the CDR3, the DNA is TGTGCCACCAGCACGGGAGGGATGAATGAGCAGTTCTTC. The encoded protein is CATSTGGMNEQFF. The whole variable domain, remainder taken from reference TRBV15 and TRBJ2-1, is DAMVIQNPRYQVTQFGKPVTLSCSQTLNHNVMYWYQQKSSQAPKLLFHYYDKDFNNEADTPDNFQSRRPNTSFCFLDIRSPGLGDTAMYLCATSTGGMNEQFFGPGTRLTVL.

Details on this clonotype: Compared with germline, one end of the junction differs, possibly owing to a read error. The chain recombines TRBV12-3 or TRBV12-4 with TRBJ2-3, with a weak D call TRBD1 (6 bases). The CDR3 is 12 amino acids. The CDR3: CASRGHRDTRYF. DNA of the CDR3: TGTGCCAGCAGGGGCCACAGGGATACGCGGTATTTT.

This clonotype was seen a handful of times. The V gene is TRBV25-1, the J gene TRBJ2-3, with D possibly TRBD2 on 6 matching bases. The CDR3 is made up of 15 amino acids. Germline V gene sequence: CDR1 MGHDK, CDR2 SYGVNS. Trimming stripped 5 bases from V and 0 bases from J, with 12 bases between. CDR3 in DNA: TGTGCCAGCAGTACCCGGACTACCAGCACAGATACGCAGTATTTT. Translating it yields CASSTRTTSTDTQYF. The whole variable domain, remainder taken from reference TRBV25-1 and TRBJ2-3, is EADIYQTPRYLVIGTGKKITLECSQTMGHDKMYWYQQDPGMELHLIHYSYGVNSTEKGDLSSESTVSRIRTEHFPLTLESARPSHTSQYLCASSTRTTSTDTQYFGPGTRLTVL.

This clonotype was found a few times. The chain joins TRBV27 to TRBJ1-6; no clear D gene. Per the germline V gene, CDR1 is MNHEY and CDR2 is SMNVEV (reference sequence). The CDR3 sequence is 13 residues long. Trimming left V 8 bases short and J 6 bases short, with 11 bases between. This CDR3 is CASGKGGNSPLHF. CDR3 bases: TGTGCCAGCGGAAAAGGTGGTAATTCACCCCTCCACTTT.

In its sample, this clonotype was seen a few times. The chain couples TRBV10-3 to TRBJ2-5; TRBD1 matches at 7 bases. Germline values: CDR1 ENHRY, CDR2 SYGVKD. This CDR3 comprises 12 residues. V shed 6 bases and J 5 bases; nucleotides not matched to a gene: 3. CDR3 residues: CAISSRGETQYF. DNA of the CDR3: TGTGCCATCAGCAGCAGGGGGGAGACCCAGTACTTC.

In regard to this clonotype: An end of the junction differs from the germline gene, which may be a read error. The chain uses TRBV2 and TRBJ1-6, with TRBD1 identical over 7 bases. In germline, CDR1 is SNHLY, CDR2 FYNNEI. This CDR3 spans 14 amino acids. CDR3 bases: TGTGCCAGCAGTGATTACAGGGGATTTTCACCCCCCCACTTT. It encodes CASSDYRGFSPPHF. The variable domain in full, with the rest retrieved from reference TRBV2 and TRBJ1-6, is EPEVTQTPSHQVTQMGQEVILRCVPISNHLYFYWYRQILGQKVEFLVSFYNNEISEKSEIFDDQFSVERPDGSNFTLKIRSTKLEDSAMYFCASSDYRGFSPPHFGNGTRLTVT.

V is TRBV4-1 and J is TRBJ2-2, with 11 bases matching TRBD1. Germline CDR1 MGHRA, CDR2 YSYEKL. The CDR3 has 16 residues. V was clipped by 2 bases and J by 5 bases; unmatched bases: 4. The CDR3 region is CASSQSGTGGTGELFF. For the CDR3, the DNA is TGCGCCAGCAGCCAATCCGGGACAGGGGGAACCGGGGAGCTGTTTTTT.

This CDR3 reads CASTATSGYNEQFF. CDR3 bases: TGTGCCAGCACGGCGACTAGCGGATACAATGAGCAGTTCTTC. This chain uses TRBV2 with TRBJ2-1, with 9 bases identical to TRBD2. Losses at the gene ends were 7 bases for V and 4 bases for J; bases not matched to a gene: 5. Germline V gene data show CDR1 as SNHLY and CDR2 as FYNNEI. This CDR3 comprises 14 residues.

This clonotype came up many times. V and J are TRBV12-3 or TRBV12-4 and TRBJ1-5, with 7 nucleotides matching TRBD1. V was clipped by 4 bases and J by 3 bases; unmatched bases: 3. The CDR3 has 14 amino acids. In DNA, the CDR3 is TGTGCCAGCAGTTGGGGACAGATCAATCAGCCCCAGCATTTT. It is translated as CASSWGQINQPQHF.

At least ten counts were recorded for this clonotype. The rearrangement links TRBV11-2 to TRBJ2-1; D unresolved. Germline CDR1 is SGHAT and CDR2 is FQNNGV. CDR3 size: 16 residues. Trimming pared 3 bases from V and 4 bases from J, leaving 16 bases between. CDR3 sequence: CASSLLRRNQYNEQFF. CDR3 DNA sequence: TGTGCCAGCAGCTTGCTCAGGCGGAACCAGTACAATGAGCAGTTCTTC.

This sequence joins TRBV27 and TRBJ2-5; 8 bases line up with TRBD1. The J call is uncertain, as TRBJ2-7 better fits the DNA end. Germline assignment: CDR1 MNHEY and CDR2 SMNVEV (reference sequence). The CDR3 sequence is 15 residues long. This CDR3 reads CASSPRTGRWDEQYF. The CDR3 DNA reads TGTGCCAGCAGTCCCAGGACAGGGCGCTGGGACGAGCAGTACTTC.

There are many counts of this clonotype. The gene calls are TRBV7-9 and TRBJ1-2; D is unresolved. Per the germline V gene, CDR1 is SEHNR and CDR2 is FQNEAQ (reference sequence). V lost 3 bases to trimming and J lost 7 bases, with 15 bases between them. There are 14 residues in the CDR3. CDR3 region: CASSFREWKVGYTF. CDR3 nucleotides: TGTGCCAGCAGCTTTCGTGAATGGAAGGTTGGCTACACCTTC.

The chain joins TRBV7-2 to TRBJ2-3; D ambiguous. The CDR3 is made up of 14 amino acids. Trimming left V 5 bases short and J 4 bases short, with 13 bases between. Germline V gene lookup returns CDR1 SGHTA and CDR2 FQGNSA. The CDR3 bases are TGTGCCAGCAGCGTTACGGGTGGCCCAGATACGCAGTATTTT. Its protein is CASSVTGGPDTQYF.

This clonotype was detected ten times or more. The rearrangement links TRBV10-3 to TRBJ2-7; D is perhaps TRBD2 (6 bases). This CDR3 spans 14 amino acids. Germline CDR1 is ENHRY and CDR2 is SYGVKD. The V end lost 0 bases, the J end lost 0 bases, and 6 bases lay between the germline ends. As DNA, the CDR3 is TGTGCCATCAGTGAGTCGCGGGACTCCTACGAGCAGTACTTC. Translated, it gives CAISESRDSYEQYF.

This clonotype was found many times. The rearrangement joins TRBV27 to TRBJ2-7; TRBD1 matches at 8 bases. Trimming removed 3 bases from V and 2 bases from J; junction bases left unmatched: 6. The length of the CDR3 is 15 residues. Germline V gives CDR1 MNHEY, CDR2 SMNVEV (reference sequence). The CDR3 is CASSLAQGATYEQYF. The CDR3 region has the DNA TGTGCCAGCAGTTTGGCCCAGGGGGCAACCTACGAGCAGTACTTC.

V is TRBV28 and J is TRBJ2-5, with D possibly matching TRBD1 (5 bases). V lost 2 bases, J lost 1 base, and 8 bases lay in between. CDR3 length: 14 amino acids. Germline CDR1 reads MDHEN; CDR2 reads SYDVKM. The chain's CDR3 is CASSLGATQETQYF. CDR3 nucleotide sequence: TGTGCCAGCAGTTTAGGGGCAACCCAAGAGACCCAGTACTTC. Full variable domain (outside the CDR3, taken from reference TRBV28 and TRBJ2-5): DVKVTQSSRYLVKRTGEKVFLECVQDMDHENMFWYRQDPGLGLRLIYFSYDVKMKEKGDIPEGYSVSREKKERFSLILESASTNQTSMYLCASSLGATQETQYFGPGTRLLVL.

This clonotype was detected many times. V usage is TRBV5-1 and J usage is TRBJ2-7; no reliable D call. The CDR3 totals 15 residues. Germline V CDR1 and CDR2: SGHRS, YFSETQ. The V end was cut by 2 bases, the J end by 5 bases, with 17 bases between. The CDR3 loop is CASSLMDLRTDEQYF. DNA of the CDR3: TGCGCCAGCAGCTTAATGGACCTACGGACGGACGAGCAGTACTTC. The entire variable domain, with the rest obtained from reference TRBV5-1 and TRBJ2-7, is as follows: KAGVTQTPRYLIKTRGQQVTLSCSPISGHRSVSWYQQTPGQGLQFLFEYFSETQRNKGNFPGRFSGRQFSNSRSEMNVSTLELGDSALYLCASSLMDLRTDEQYFGPGTRLTVT.

This clonotype was seen only a few times. This chain joins TRBV5-1 and TRBJ1-1; no reliable D call. The V and J ends lost 4 bases and 1 base respectively, with 20 bases between them. The germline V gene encodes CDR1 SGHRS and CDR2 YFSETQ. The CDR3 runs 17 residues. CDR3 residues: CASSPRAGEGWNTEAFF. DNA for the CDR3: TGCGCCAGCAGCCCGCGGGCAGGTGAAGGCTGGAACACTGAAGCTTTCTTT.

This chain connects TRBV7-9 to TRBJ1-2, with no clear D. This CDR3 is built from 14 residues. Germline V gene sequence: CDR1 SEHNR, CDR2 FQNEAQ (reference sequence). The germline V and J ends were trimmed by 4 bases and 4 bases, with 13 bases remaining between them. The CDR3 DNA reads TGTGCCAGCAGCTACGCCGACACAGCCTATGGCTACACCTTC. Translated, it gives CASSYADTAYGYTF. The full variable domain, completed using reference TRBV7-9 and TRBJ1-2, is DTGVSQNPRHKITKRGQNVTFRCDPISEHNRLYWYRQTLGQGPEFLTYFQNEAQLEKSRLLSDRFSAERPKGSFSTLEIQRTEQGDSAMYLCASSYADTAYGYTFGSGTRLTVV.

This clonotype has just a few counts. The chain carries TRBV27 and TRBJ1-1; possibly TRBD1 for D (6 bases). The CDR3 runs to 14 residues. Trimming shortened V by 7 bases and J by 3 bases, and 15 bases separated the two germline ends. Germline V gene sequence: CDR1 MNHEY, CDR2 SMNVEV (reference sequence). The CDR3 is CASTRSQGYTEAFF. The CDR3 coding sequence is TGTGCCAGCACCCGCAGCCAGGGGTACACTGAAGCTTTCTTT.

The sample holds a few counts of this clonotype. The chain uses TRBV19 and TRBJ1-2, with D possibly TRBD1 on 5 matching bases. V lost 7 bases to trimming and J lost 0 bases, with 15 bases between them. CDR3 length: 15 amino acids. Germline values: CDR1 LNHDA, CDR2 SQIVND (reference sequence). The CDR3 loop is CASTPRGSANYGYTF. As DNA, the CDR3 is TGTGCCAGTACCCCGCGGGGGTCGGCTAACTATGGCTACACCTTC.

This clonotype was picked up a small number of times. The chain links TRBV2 to TRBJ1-2; TRBD1 is a possible D gene (6 bases). This CDR3 comprises 12 residues. The ends were cut back, 10 bases at V and 8 bases at J, with 17 bases in the middle. From germline, CDR1 is SNHLY and CDR2 FYNNEI. In DNA form, the CDR3 reads TGTGCCACGAAGACAGGACCGTGGGGCTACACCTTC. Its translation: CATKTGPWGYTF.

This clonotype was recorded at least ten times. CDR3 DNA: TGCGCCAGCAGCTTGAAGGCTAGCGGGGCCATCTACAATGAGCAGTTCTTC. It translates to CASSLKASGAIYNEQFF. The rearrangement links TRBV5-1 to TRBJ2-1; 9 bases agree with TRBD2. Germline V lookup: CDR1 SGHRS, CDR2 YFSETQ. CDR3 length: 17 residues. Unmatched junction bases numbered 8, after V lost 1 base and J lost 3 bases.

This clonotype was counted only a few times. V usage is TRBV4-3 and J usage is TRBJ1-4, with D maybe TRBD1 (5 bases). Germline CDR1 is LGHNA and CDR2 is YSLEER. The V and J ends lost 4 bases and 5 bases respectively, with 23 bases between them. The CDR3 totals 18 residues. CDR3 sequence (DNA): TGCGCCAGCAGCCCGAATTGGAGGGGCGGCAGACGAAATGAAAAACTGTTTTTT. It codes for CASSPNWRGGRRNEKLFF.